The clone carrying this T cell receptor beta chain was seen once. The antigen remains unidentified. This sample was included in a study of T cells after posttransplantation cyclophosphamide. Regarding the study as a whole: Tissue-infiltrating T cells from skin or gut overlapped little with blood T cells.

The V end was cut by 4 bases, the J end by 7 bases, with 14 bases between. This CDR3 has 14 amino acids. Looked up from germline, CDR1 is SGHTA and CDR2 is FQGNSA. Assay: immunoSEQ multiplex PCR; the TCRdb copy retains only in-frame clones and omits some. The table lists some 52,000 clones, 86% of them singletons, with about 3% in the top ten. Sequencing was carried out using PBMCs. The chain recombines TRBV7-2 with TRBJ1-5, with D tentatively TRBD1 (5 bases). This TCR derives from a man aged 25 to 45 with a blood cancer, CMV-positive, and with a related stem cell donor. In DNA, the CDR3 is TGTGCCAGCAGCTCTAATCAGGGAAGGCAGCCCCAGCATTTT. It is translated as CASSSNQGRQPQHF.